The subject of this entry is one T cell receptor (beta chain). Antigen specificity is unknown. Germline V lookup: CDR1 WSHSY, CDR2 SAAADI. The junction had 13 bases not matched to a gene; V was cut back by 10 bases and J by 8 bases. The CDR3 length is 14 residues. The data were taken from a study of type 1 regulatory T cells. Study in general: An in vitro protocol generated T-allo10, a Tr1-enriched, alloantigen-specific CD4 T cell product. Findings of the study overall: Type 1 regulatory T cells had a more restricted TCR repertoire than non-type 1 regulatory T cells.

TCRdb re-analysed the reads in MiXCR, keeping a single row per CDR3 protein. The table records more than 60,000 distinct CDR3 sequences, roughly two thirds of them present only once. J is TRBJ2-4 and V is TRBV10-2; 8 bases align to TRBD2. The sequenced material came from cultured non-Tr1 T cells, either the whole culture or a sorted T cell fraction (not recorded which). The origin of this receptor is a human donor in good health. Here the CDR3 reads CATAGEIIGDIQYF. The CDR3 nucleotides read TGCGCCACAGCGGGAGAGATAATTGGGGACATTCAGTACTTC.